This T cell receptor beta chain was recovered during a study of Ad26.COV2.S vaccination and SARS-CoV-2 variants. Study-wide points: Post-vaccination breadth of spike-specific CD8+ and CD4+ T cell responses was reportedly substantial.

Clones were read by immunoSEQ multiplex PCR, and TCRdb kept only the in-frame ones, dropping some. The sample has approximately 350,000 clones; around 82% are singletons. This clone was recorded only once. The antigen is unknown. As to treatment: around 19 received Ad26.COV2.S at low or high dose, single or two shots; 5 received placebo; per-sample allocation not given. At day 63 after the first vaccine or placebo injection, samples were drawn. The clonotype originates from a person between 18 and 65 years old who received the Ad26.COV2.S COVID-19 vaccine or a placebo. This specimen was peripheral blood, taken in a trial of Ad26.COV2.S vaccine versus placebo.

Here the CDR3 DNA reads TGTGCCAGCAGCCAAGATTTACGGATCGACTATGGCTACACCTTC. This encodes CASSQDLRIDYGYTF. V is TRBV14 and J is TRBJ1-2, with no clear D. Germline assignment: CDR1 SGHDN and CDR2 FVKESK. Trimming took 0 bases from V and 3 from J, leaving 11 bases between them. The CDR3 length is 15 residues.